The T cell receptor (beta chain) under discussion was sequenced for a study of blood T cells in healthy people across ages. The CDR3 has 15 amino acids. The germline gives CDR1 MDHEN, CDR2 SYDVKM. The V segment lost 6 bases and the J segment 6 bases; nucleotides outside the gene matches: 6. Findings and limits, study-wide: Higher diversity and more naive CD4+ cells were features of long-lived donors, compared to aged donors.

PCR was performed a second time for about 7 to 11 cycles using a sample-barcoded 5' primer and a J-beta primer mix. The template-switch adaptor, which had 12 random nucleotides, put a tag on each cDNA molecule. Every sample produced at least 3 million CDR3-containing paired-end reads. MiXCR, run by TCRdb on the 5' RACE reads, gives a single entry per CDR3 protein. Of around 970,000 distinct CDR3 sequences detected, roughly 51% appear once; the ten largest clones hold 20% to 25%. As regards this clonotype: The antigen is not known.

The rearrangement uses TRBV28 and TRBJ2-2; the match to TRBD2 covers 11 bases. This receptor was obtained from a woman aged 55 to 70 in good health. The source material was blood. CDR3 DNA sequence: TGTGCCAGCAGCGGACCGGGACTAGCGGCCGGGGAGCTGTTTTTT. It yields the protein CASSGPGLAAGELFF.